Reported below is one TCR beta chain. The germline gives CDR1 SGHAT, CDR2 FQNNGV. The CDR3 covers 15 residues. Between the trimmed V and J ends, which lost 5 bases and 0 bases, there was a span of 14 bases. The data originate from a study of Ad26.COV2.S vaccination and SARS-CoV-2 variants. The treatment was: about 20 received Ad26.COV2.S at low or high dose, single or two shots; 5 received placebo; per-sample allocation not given. Sampling occurred on day 63 after the first vaccine or placebo injection. Sequencing was performed with immunoSEQ multiplex PCR; in TCRdb, only in-frame clones are kept and a portion is missing. The data hold around 400,000 clones, with 80% to 95% observed a single time.

Sequencing was performed on peripheral blood, taken in a trial of Ad26.COV2.S vaccine versus placebo. The source is a person aged 18-65 years who received the Ad26.COV2.S COVID-19 vaccine or a placebo. The chain links TRBV11-2 to TRBJ2-7, with D tentatively TRBD2 (5 bases). CDR3 sequence reads: CASSLRTGSSYEQYF. The CDR3 nucleotides read TGTGCCAGCAGCCTCCGGACGGGAAGCTCCTACGAGCAGTACTTC.